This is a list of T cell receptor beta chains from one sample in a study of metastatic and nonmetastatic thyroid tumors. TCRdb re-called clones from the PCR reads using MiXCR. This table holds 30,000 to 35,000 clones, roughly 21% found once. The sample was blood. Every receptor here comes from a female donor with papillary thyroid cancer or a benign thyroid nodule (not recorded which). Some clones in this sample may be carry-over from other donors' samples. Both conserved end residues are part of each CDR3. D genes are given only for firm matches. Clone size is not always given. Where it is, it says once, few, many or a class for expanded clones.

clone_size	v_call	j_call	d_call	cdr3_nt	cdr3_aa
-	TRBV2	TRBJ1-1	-	TGTGCCAGCCAACGGGGGGAGGGCACTGAAGCTTTCTTT	CASQRGEGTEAFF
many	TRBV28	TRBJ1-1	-	TGTGCCAGCAGACCCACAGGGTCAAGCACTGAAGCTTTCTTT	CASRPTGSSTEAFF
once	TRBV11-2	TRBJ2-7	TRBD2	TGTGCCAGCAGCCCGGCCGGGACTAGTTACTACGAGCAGTACTTC	CASSPAGTSYYEQYF
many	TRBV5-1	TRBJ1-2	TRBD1	TGCGCCAGCACAGGACAGGGCTATGGCTACACCTTC	CASTGQGYGYTF
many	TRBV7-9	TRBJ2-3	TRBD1	TGTGCCAGCAGCCCCCGGACAGGATACACAGATACGCAGTATTTT	CASSPRTGYTDTQYF
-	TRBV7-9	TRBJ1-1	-	TGTGCCAGCAGCGAGACGCTGAGAGAAGCTTTCTTT	CASSETLREAFF
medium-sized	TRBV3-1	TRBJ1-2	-	TGTGCCAGCAGCCAAGACCACTATGGCTACACCTTC	CASSQDHYGYTF
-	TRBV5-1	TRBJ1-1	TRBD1	TGCGCCAGCAGCTGGGCCTCGATGGGACAGGTGAACACTGAAGCTTTCTTT	CASSWASMGQVNTEAFF
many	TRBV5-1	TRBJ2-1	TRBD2	TGCGCCAGCAGCTTACTAGCGGGAGGTACTAATGAGCAGTTCTTC	CASSLLAGGTNEQFF
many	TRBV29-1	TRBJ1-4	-	TGCAGCGTTTGGTTTAATGAAAAACTGTTTTTT	CSVWFNEKLFF
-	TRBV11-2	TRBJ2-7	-	TGTGCCAGCAGCTTAGGGGCAGGGACGGGCTACGAGCAGTACTTC	CASSLGAGTGYEQYF
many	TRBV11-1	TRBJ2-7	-	TGTGCCAGCAGCTTAACGGGGGCCCCTTATTGGAGCTCCTACGAGCAGTACTTC	CASSLTGAPYWSSYEQYF
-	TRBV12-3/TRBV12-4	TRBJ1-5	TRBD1	TGTGCCAGCAGTTTAGTAGGGGGCAACCAGCCCCAGCATTTT	CASSLVGGNQPQHF
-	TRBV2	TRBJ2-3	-	TGTGCCAGCAGTGTTACAGGATGGACAGATACGCAGTATTTT	CASSVTGWTDTQYF
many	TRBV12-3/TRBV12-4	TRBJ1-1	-	TGTGCCAGCAGTTGGAACCTAAACACTGAAGCTTTCTTT	CASSWNLNTEAFF
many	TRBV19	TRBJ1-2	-	TGTGCCAGTAGTACCGCGATGACGCAGGGGCGGTATGGCTACACCTTC	CASSTAMTQGRYGYTF
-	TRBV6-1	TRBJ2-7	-	TGTGCCAGCAGCGCCGGGACTGGGTTTGGCGAGCAGTACTTC	CASSAGTGFGEQYF